Only a few counts were recorded for the clone carrying this TCR beta chain. Its antigen is not known. The data were obtained in a study of T-cell memory formation after mild COVID-19. V was cut by 3 bases and J by 5 bases, with 16 bases left in between. Germline V gives CDR1 DFQATT, CDR2 SNEGSKA (reference sequence). The CDR3 runs 14 residues. Findings and caveats of the study: Among clones contracting day 15 to 85, CD4/CD8 was balanced, whereas later expanders leaned CD4+. The finding that pre-infection memory included some responding clones suggested that cross-reactive memory joined.

TCRdb re-called the 5' RACE reads with MiXCR, one entry per CDR3 protein. The sample consists of roughly 610,000 distinct CDR3 sequences, approximately 15% of them appearing once. Sequencing was carried out using PBMCs or a T cell subset sorted from them (not recorded which). The chain links TRBV20-1 to TRBJ1-2; D is unresolved. The TCR sequence derives from an adult woman who had mild COVID-19 (a few samples of this study predate the infection). Cell type and time point are not known. CDR3 sequence (DNA): TGCAGTGCTAGTAATCCCACCTTAGGATATGGCTACACCTTC. Amino acid sequence: CSASNPTLGYGYTF.